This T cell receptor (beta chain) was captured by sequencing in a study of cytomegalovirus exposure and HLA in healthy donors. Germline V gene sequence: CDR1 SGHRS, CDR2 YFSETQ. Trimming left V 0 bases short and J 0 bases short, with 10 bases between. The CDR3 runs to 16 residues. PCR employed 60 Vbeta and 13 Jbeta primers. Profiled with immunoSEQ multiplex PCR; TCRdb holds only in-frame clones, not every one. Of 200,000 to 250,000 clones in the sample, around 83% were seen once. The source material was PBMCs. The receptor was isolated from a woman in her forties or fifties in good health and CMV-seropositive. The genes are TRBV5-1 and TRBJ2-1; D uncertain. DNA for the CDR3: TGCGCCAGCAGCTTGGGTTTGAGGAGCTCCTACAATGAGCAGTTCTTC. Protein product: CASSLGLRSSYNEQFF.